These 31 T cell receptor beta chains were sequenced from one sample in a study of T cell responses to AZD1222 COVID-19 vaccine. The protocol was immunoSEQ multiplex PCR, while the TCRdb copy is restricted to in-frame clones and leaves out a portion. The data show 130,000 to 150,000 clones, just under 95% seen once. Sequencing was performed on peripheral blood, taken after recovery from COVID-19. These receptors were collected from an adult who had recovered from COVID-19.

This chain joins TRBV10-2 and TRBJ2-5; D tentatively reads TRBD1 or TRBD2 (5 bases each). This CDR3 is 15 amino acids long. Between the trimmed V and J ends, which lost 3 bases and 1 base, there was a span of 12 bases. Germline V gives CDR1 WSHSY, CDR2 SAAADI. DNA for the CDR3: TGCGCCAGCAGTGAACTAGAGAGGGGCCAAGAGACCCAGTACTTC. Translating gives CASSELERGQETQYF.

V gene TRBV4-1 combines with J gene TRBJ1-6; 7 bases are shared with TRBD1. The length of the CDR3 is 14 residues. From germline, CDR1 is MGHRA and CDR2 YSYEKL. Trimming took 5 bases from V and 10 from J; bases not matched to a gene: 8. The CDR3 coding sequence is TGCGCCAGCAGCGCTGACAGGGATGGGTCACCCCTCCACTTT. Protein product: CASSADRDGSPLHF.

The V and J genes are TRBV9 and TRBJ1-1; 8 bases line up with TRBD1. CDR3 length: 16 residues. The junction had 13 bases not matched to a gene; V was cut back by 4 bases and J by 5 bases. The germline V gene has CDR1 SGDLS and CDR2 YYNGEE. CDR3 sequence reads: CASSPIRKTGETEAFF. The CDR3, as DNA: TGTGCCAGCAGCCCTATTCGAAAGACAGGGGAGACTGAAGCTTTCTTT.

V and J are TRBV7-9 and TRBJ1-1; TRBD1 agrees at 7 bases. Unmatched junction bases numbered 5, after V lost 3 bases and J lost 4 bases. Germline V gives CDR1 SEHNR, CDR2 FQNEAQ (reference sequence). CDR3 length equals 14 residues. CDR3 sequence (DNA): TGTGCCAGCAGCTTCGACAGGGTTGCCACTGAAGCTTTCTTT. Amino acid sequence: CASSFDRVATEAFF.

CDR3 sequence: CAWSEGLAGADTQYF. The CDR3 bases are TGTGCCTGGAGTGAGGGGTTGGCCGGTGCAGATACGCAGTATTTT. The V and J genes are TRBV30 and TRBJ2-3; D possibly corresponds to TRBD1 (5 bases). Germline V CDR1 and CDR2: GTSNPN, SVGIG (reference sequence). This CDR3 region has 15 residues. V was pared by 1 base and J by 4 bases, with 15 bases between.

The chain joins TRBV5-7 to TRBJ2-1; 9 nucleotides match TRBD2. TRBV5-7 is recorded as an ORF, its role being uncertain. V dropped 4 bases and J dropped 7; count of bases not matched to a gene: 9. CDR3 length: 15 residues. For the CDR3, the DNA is TGTGCCAGCAGCCCGGGACTAGCCTACAGGAATGAGCAGTTCTTC. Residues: CASSPGLAYRNEQFF.

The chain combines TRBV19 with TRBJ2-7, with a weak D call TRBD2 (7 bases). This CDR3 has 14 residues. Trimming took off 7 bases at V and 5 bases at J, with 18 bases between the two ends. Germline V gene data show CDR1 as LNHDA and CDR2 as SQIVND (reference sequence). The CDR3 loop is CASNSRGARDEQYF. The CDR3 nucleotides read TGTGCCAGTAATAGCCGGGGGGCGCGGGACGAGCAGTACTTC.

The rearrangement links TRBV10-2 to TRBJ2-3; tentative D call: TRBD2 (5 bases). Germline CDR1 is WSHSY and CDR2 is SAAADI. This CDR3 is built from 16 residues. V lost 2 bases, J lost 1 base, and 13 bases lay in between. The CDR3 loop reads CASSEDLRVGTDTQYF. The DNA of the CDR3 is TGCGCCAGCAGTGAGGATTTGAGGGTTGGCACAGATACGCAGTATTTT.

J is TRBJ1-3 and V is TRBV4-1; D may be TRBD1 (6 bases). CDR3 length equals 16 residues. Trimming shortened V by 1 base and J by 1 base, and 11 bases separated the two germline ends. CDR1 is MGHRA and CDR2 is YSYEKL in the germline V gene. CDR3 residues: CASSQVWTASGNTIYF. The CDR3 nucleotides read TGCGCCAGCAGCCAAGTGTGGACAGCTTCTGGAAACACCATATATTTT.

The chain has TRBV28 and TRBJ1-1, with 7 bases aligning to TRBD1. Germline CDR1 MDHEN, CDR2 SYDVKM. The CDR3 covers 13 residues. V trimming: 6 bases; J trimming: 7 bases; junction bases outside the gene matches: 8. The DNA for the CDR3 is TGTGCCAGCAGGCCAACAGGGGCTTATGAAGCTTTCTTT. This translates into CASRPTGAYEAFF.

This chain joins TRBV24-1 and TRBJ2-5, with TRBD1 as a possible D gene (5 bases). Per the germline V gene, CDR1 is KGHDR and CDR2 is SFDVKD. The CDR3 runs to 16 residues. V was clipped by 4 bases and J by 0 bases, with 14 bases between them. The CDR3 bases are TGTGCCACCAGTGACCCAGGGCGGAGCTACCAAGAGACCCAGTACTTC. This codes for CATSDPGRSYQETQYF.

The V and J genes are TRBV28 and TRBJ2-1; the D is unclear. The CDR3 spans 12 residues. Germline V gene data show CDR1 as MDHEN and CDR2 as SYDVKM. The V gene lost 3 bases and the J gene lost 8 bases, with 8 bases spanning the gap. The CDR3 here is CASSLRVDEQFF. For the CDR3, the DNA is TGTGCCAGCAGTTTGAGAGTGGATGAGCAGTTCTTC.

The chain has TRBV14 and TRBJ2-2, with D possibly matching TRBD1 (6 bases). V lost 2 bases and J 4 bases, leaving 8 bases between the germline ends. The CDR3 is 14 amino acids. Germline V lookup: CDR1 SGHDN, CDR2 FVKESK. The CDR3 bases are TGTGCCAGCAGCCAACAGGGGCGCACCGGGGAGCTGTTTTTT. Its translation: CASSQQGRTGELFF.

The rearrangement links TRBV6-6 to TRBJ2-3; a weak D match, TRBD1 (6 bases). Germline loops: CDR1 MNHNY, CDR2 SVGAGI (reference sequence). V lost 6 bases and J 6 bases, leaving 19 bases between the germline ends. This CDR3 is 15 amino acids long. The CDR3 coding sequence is TGTGCCAGCAGGCTCGGACAGAGGGTGTCGGATACGCAGTATTTT. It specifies CASRLGQRVSDTQYF.

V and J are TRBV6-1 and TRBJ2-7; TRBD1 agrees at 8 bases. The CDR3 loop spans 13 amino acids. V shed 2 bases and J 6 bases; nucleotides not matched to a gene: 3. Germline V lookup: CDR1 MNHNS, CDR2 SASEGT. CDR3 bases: TGTGCCAGCAGTGAAACAGGGGGACTCGAGCAGTACTTC. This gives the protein CASSETGGLEQYF.

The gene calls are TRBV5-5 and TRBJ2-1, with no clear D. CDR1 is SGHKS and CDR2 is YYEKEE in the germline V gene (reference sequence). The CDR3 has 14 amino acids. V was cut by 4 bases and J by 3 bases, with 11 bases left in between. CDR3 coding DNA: TGTGCCAGCAGCCCGATCGGAAACTACAATGAGCAGTTCTTC. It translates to CASSPIGNYNEQFF.

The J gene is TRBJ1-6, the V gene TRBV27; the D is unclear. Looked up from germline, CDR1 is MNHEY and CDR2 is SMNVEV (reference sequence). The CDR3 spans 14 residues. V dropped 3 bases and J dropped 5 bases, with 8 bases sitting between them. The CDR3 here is CASSLTYNNSPLHF. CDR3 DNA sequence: TGTGCCAGCAGTTTGACTTACAATAATTCACCCCTCCACTTT.

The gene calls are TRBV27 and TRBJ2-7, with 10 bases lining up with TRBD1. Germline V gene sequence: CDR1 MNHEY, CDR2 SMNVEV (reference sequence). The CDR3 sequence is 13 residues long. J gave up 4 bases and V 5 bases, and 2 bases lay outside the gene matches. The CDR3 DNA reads TGTGCCAGCAGTGCGGGACAGGGGTACGAGCAGTACTTC. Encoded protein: CASSAGQGYEQYF.

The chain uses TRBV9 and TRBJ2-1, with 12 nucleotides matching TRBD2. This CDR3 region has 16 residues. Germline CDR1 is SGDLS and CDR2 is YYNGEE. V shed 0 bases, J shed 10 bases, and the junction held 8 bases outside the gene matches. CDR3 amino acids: CASSVALAGGQTEQFF. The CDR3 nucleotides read TGTGCCAGCAGCGTAGCCCTAGCGGGAGGGCAAACCGAGCAGTTCTTC.

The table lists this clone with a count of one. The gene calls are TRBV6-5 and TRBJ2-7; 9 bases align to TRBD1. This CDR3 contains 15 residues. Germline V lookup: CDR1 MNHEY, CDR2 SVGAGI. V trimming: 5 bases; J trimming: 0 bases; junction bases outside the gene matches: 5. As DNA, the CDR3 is TGTGCCAGCAGTACAAGACAGGGGGGCTCCTACGAGCAGTACTTC. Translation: CASSTRQGGSYEQYF.

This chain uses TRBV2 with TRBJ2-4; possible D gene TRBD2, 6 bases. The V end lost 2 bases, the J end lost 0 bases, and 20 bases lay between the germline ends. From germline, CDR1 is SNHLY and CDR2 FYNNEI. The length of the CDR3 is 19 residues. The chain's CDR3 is CASSERTSSTAPAKNIQYF. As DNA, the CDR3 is TGTGCCAGCAGTGAACGCACTAGCTCGACTGCGCCAGCCAAAAACATTCAGTACTTC.

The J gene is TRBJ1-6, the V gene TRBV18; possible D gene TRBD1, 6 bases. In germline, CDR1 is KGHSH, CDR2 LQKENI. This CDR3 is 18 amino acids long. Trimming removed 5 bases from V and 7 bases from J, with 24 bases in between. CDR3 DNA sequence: TGTGCCAGCTCATCCAAGTCGGGGGGCTCGGGTGGCAATTCACCCCTCCACTTT. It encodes CASSSKSGGSGGNSPLHF. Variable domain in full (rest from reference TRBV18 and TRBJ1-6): NAGVMQNPRHLVRRRGQEARLRCSPMKGHSHVYWYRQLPEEGLKFMVYLQKENIIDESGMPKERFSAEFPKEGPSILRIQQVVRGDSAAYFCASSSKSGGSGGNSPLHFGNGTRLTVT.

The CDR3 sequence is CASSTGTFQETQYF. CDR3 coding DNA: TGTGCCAGCAGTACTGGGACCTTCCAAGAGACCCAGTACTTC. The chain recombines TRBV7-9 with TRBJ2-5, with D perhaps matching TRBD1 or TRBD2 (5 bases each). Between the trimmed V and J ends, which lost 6 bases and 1 base, there was a span of 12 bases. This CDR3 is built from 14 residues. Looked up from germline, CDR1 is SEHNR and CDR2 is FQNEAQ (reference sequence).

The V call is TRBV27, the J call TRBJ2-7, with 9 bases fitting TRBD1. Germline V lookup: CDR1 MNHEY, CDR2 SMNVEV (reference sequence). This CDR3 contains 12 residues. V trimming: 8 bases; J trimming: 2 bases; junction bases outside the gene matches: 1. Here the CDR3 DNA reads TGTGCCAGCTGGACAGGGGCCTACGAGCAGTACTTC. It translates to CASWTGAYEQYF.

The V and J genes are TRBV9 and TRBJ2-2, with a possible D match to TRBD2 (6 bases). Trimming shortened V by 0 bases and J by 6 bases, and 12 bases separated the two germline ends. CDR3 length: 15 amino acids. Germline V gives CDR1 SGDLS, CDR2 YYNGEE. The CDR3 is CASSVAGVESGELFF. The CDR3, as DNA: TGTGCCAGCAGCGTAGCGGGAGTGGAATCCGGGGAGCTGTTTTTT.

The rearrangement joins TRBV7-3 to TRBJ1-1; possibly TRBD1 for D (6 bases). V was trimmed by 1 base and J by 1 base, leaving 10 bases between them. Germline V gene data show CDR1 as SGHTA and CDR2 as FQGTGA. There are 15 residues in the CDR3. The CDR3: CASSLIGGGNTEAFF. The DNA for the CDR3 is TGTGCCAGCAGCTTAATAGGGGGAGGGAACACTGAAGCTTTCTTT.

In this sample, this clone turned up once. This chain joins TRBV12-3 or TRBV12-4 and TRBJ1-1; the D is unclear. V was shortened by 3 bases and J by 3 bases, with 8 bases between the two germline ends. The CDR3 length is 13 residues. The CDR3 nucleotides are TGTGCCAGCAGTTTCATGGGATACACTGAAGCTTTCTTT. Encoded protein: CASSFMGYTEAFF.

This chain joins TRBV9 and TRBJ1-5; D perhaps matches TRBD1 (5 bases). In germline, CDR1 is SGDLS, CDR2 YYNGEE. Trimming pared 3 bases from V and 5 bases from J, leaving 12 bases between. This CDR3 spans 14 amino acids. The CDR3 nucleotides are TGTGCCAGCAGCGGGGGACGGAGGGATCAGCCCCAGCATTTT. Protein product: CASSGGRRDQPQHF.

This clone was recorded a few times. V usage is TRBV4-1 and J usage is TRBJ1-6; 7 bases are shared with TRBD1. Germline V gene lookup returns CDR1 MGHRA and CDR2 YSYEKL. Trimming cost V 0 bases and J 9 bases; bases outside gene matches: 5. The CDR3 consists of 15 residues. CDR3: CASSQDGRGRSPLHF. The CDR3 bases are TGCGCCAGCAGCCAAGATGGTAGGGGGCGTTCACCCCTCCACTTT.

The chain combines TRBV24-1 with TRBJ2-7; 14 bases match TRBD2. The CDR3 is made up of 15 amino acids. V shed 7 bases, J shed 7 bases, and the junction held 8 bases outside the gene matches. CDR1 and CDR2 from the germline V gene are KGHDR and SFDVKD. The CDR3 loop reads CATSGGTSGSREQYF. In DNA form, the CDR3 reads TGTGCCACCAGCGGGGGGACTAGCGGGAGTAGGGAGCAGTACTTC.

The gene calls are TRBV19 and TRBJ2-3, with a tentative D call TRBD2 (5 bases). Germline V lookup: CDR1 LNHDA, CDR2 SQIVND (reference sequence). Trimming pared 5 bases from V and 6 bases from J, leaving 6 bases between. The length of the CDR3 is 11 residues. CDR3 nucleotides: TGTGCCAGTAGTCTAGCCGATACGCAGTATTTT. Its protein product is CASSLADTQYF.